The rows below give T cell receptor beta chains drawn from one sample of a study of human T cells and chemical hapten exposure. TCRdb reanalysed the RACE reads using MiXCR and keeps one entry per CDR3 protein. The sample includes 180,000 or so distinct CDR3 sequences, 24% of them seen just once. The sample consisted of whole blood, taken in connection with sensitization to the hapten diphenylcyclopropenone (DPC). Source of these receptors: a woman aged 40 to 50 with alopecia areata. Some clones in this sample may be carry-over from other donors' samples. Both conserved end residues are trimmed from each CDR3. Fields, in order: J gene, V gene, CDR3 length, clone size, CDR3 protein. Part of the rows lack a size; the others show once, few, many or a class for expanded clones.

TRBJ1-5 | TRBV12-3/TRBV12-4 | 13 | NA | ASSFGTEGNQPQH
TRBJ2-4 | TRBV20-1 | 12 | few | SATRAQPLVIQY
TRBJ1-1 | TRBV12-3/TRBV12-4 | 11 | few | ASFPTGGTEAF
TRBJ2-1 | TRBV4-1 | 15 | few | ASSHPLTSGRSNEQF
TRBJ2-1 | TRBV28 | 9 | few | ASISDNEQF
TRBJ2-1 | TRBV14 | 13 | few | ASMNHGTGNNEQF
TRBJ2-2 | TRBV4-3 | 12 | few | ASSLTVNTGELF
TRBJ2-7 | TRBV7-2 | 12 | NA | ASSLGGISYEQY
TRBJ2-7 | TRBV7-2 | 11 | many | ASSSRTGREQY
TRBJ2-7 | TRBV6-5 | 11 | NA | ASHHDMGVEQY
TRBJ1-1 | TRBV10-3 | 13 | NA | AISDPPSENTEAF
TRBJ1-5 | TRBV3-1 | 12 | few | ASSQAGVYQPQH
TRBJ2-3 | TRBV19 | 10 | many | ASHRGGDTQY
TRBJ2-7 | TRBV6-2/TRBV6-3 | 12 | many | ASSYTTGPYEQY
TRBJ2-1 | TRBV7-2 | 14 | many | ASSPRVAGGGNEQF
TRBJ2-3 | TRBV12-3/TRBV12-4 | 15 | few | ASSPTGQVASTDTQY
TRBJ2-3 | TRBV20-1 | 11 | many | SAPRRGTDTQY
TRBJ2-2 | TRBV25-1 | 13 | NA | ASSDSYSNTGELF
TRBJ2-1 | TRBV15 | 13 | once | ATSRGLAAYNEQF
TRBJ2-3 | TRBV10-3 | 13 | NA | AISERRTNTDTQY
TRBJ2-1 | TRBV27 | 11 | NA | ASSLRVGDEQF
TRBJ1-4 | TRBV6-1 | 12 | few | ASSSRGLNEKLF
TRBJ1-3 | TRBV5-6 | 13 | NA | ASSLGWGYGNTIY
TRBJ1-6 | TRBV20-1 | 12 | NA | SASEGTSNSPLH
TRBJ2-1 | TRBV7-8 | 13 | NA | ASSGGTLPYNEQF
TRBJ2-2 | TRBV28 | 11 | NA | ASTPSPAGELF
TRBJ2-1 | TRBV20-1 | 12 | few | SAREGAGGYEQF
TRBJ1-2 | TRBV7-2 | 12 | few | ASSSSLEDYGYT
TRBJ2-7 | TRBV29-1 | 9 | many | SAGQSYEQY
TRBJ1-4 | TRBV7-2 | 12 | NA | ASSRVQLNEKLF
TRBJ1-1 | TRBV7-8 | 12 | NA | ASIGDRVSTEAF
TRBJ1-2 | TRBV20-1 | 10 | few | SARDRGLGYT
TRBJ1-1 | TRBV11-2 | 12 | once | ANSLEPGNTEAF
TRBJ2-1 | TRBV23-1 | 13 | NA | ASSQGTSGSNEQF
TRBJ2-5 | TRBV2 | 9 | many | ASSWIGTQY
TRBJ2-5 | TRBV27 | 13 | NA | ASSRRLAGGRDQY
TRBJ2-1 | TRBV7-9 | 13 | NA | ASSLGQHSYNEQF
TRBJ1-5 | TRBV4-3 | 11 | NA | ASSPGLYQPQH
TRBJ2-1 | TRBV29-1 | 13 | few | SVLGGGAPYNEQF
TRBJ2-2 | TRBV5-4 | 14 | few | ASSLGSGRADGELF
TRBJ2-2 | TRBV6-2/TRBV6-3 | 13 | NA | ASSPGTGEAGELF
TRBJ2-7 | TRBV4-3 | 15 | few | ASSPGAGLLSSYEQY
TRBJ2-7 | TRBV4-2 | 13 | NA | ASSQASGRAYEQY
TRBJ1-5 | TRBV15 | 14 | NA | ATSRVATGLNQPQH
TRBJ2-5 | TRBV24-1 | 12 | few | ATSDALVQETQY
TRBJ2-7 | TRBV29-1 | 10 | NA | SVAAGAQGQY
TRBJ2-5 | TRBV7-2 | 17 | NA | ASSLALPLFGEGQETQY
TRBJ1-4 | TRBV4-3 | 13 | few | ASSDRVRANEKLF
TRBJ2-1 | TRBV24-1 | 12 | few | ATSRKRERNEQF
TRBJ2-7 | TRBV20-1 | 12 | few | SARGTSGSYEQY
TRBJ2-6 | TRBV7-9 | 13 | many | ASSWSSSGANVLT
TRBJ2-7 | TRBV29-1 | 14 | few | SVAYVGQGASYEQY